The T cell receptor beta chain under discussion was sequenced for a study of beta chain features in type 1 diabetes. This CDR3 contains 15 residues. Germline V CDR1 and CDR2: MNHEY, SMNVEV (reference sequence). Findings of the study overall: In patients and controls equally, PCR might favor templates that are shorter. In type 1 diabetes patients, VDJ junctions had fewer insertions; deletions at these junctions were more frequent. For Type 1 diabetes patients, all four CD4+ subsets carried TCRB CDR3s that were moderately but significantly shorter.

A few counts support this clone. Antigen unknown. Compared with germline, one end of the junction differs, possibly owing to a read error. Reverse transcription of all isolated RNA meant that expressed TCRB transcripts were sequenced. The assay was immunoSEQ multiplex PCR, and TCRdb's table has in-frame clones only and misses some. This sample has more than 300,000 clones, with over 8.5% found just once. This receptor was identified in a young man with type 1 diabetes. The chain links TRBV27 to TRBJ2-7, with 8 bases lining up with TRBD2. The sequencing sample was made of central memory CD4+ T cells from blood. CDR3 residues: CATSRTGGRSYEQYF. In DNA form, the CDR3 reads TGTGCCACCAGTAGGACGGGCGGGAGGTCGTACGAGCAGTACTTC.